This TCR beta chain is drawn from a study of T cells after yellow fever vaccination. This clonotype was detected a few times. Its antigen is unidentified. The CDR3 has 12 residues. Germline V gene lookup returns CDR1 DFQATT and CDR2 SNEGSKA (reference sequence). V dropped 8 bases and J dropped 2; count of bases not matched to a gene: 4. For TCR, cDNA came from 5'RACE template switching, which added a universal primer site and UMIs. TCRdb re-derived calls from the 5' RACE reads in MiXCR, one entry per CDR3 protein. The table lists around 350,000 distinct CDR3 sequences, approximately 5.7% of them singletons. Whole-study results and caveats: Booster samples showed a return of most primary-vaccination clones (roughly 96% CD4, roughly 85% CD8). The appearance of a small share of clonotypes in both CD4 and CD8 compartments was observed.

This chain connects TRBV20-1 to TRBJ2-3, with TRBD1 matching over 7 bases. The sample was PBMCs, taken 5 days after the yellow fever booster vaccination. The clonotype originates from a man aged 25 to 40 who received the YFV17D yellow fever vaccine. Written as DNA, the CDR3 is TGCAGTCAGACAGGGTACACAGATACGCAGTATTTT. Amino acids: CSQTGYTDTQYF.